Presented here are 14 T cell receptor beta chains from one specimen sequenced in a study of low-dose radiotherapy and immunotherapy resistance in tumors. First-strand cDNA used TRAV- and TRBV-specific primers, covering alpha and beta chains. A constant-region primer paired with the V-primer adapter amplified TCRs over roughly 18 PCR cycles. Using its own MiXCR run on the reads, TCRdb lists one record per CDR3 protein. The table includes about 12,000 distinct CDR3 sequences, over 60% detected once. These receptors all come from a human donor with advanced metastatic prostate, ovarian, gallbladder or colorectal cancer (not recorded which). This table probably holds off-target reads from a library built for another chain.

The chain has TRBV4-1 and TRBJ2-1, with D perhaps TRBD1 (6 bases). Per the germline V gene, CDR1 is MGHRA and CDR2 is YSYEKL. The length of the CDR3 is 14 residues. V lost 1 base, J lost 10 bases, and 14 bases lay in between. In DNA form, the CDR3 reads TGCGCCAGCAGCCAAGTGGTTCAGGGGCTCGAGCAGTTCTTC. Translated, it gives CASSQVVQGLEQFF.

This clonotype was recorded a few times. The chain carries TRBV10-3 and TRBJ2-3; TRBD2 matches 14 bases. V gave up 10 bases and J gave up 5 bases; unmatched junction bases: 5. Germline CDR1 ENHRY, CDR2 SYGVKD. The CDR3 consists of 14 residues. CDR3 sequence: CATGTSGSQDTQYF. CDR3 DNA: TGTGCCACCGGGACTAGCGGGAGTCAAGATACGCAGTATTTT.

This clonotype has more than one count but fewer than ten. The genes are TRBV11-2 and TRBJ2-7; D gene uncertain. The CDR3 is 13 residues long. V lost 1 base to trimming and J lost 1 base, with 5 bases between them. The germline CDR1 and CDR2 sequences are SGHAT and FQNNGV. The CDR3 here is CASSLGRSYEQYF. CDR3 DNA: TGTGCCAGCAGCTTAGGGCGTTCCTACGAGCAGTACTTC.

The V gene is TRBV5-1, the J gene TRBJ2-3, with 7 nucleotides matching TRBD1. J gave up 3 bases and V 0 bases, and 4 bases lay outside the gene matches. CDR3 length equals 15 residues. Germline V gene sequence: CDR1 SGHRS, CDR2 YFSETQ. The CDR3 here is CASSLEGGATDTQYF. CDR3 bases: TGCGCCAGCAGCTTGGAAGGGGGCGCGACAGATACGCAGTATTTT. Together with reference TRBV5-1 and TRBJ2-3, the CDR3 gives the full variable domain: KAGVTQTPRYLIKTRGQQVTLSCSPISGHRSVSWYQQTPGQGLQFLFEYFSETQRNKGNFPGRFSGRQFSNSRSEMNVSTLELGDSALYLCASSLEGGATDTQYFGPGTRLTVL.

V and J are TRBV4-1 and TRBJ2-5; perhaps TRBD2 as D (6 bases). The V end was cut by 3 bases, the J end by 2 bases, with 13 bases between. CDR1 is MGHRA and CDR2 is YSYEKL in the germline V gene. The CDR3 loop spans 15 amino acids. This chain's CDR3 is CASSHGTLQQETQYF. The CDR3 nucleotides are TGCGCCAGCAGCCACGGGACTCTACAACAAGAGACCCAGTACTTC.

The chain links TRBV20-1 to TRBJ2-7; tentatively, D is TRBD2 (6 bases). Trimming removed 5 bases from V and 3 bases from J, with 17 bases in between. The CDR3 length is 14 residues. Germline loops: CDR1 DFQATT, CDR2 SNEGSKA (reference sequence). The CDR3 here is CSAGGAGRIYEQYF. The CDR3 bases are TGCAGTGCTGGAGGGGCGGGAAGAATCTACGAGCAGTACTTC.

The CDR3 region is CASSGWSDGTQYF. CDR3 nucleotide sequence: TGTGCCAGCAGCGGTTGGTCGGACGGTACGCAGTATTTT. The rearrangement uses TRBV7-8 and TRBJ2-3, with D unresolved. The CDR3 is 13 residues long. Trimming took 5 bases from V and 8 from J, leaving 14 bases between them. In germline, CDR1 is SGHVS, CDR2 FQNEAQ.

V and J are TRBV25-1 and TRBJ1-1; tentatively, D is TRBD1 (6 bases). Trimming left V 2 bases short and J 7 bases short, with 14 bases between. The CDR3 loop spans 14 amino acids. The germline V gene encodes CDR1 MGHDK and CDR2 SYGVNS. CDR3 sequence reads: CASSEKGETGEAFF. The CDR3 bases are TGTGCCAGCAGTGAAAAGGGCGAGACAGGTGAAGCTTTCTTT.

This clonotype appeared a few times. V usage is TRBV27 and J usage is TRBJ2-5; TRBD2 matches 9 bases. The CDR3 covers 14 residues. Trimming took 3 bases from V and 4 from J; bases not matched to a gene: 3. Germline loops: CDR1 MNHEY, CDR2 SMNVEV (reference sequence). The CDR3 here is CASSLAGGRETQYF. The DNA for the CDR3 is TGTGCCAGCAGTTTGGCGGGAGGGCGAGAGACCCAGTACTTC.

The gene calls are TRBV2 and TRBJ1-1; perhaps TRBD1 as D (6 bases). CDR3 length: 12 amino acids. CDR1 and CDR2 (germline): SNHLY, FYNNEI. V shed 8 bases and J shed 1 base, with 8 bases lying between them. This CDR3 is CASRGANTEAFF. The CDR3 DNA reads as TGTGCCAGCCGGGGGGCGAACACTGAAGCTTTCTTT.

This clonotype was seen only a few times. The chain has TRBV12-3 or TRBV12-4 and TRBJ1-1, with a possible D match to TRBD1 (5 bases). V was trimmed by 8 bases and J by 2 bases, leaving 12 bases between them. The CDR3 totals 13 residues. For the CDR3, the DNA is TGTGCCAGCGAGAAAGGGGTAAACACTGAAGCTTTCTTT. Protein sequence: CASEKGVNTEAFF.

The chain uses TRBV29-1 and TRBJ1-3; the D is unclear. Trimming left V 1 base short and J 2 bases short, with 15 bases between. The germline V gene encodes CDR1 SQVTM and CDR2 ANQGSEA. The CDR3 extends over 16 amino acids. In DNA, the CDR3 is TGCAGCGTTGAAGTCCGACGGAAGAGGACTGGAAACACCATATATTTT. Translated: CSVEVRRKRTGNTIYF.

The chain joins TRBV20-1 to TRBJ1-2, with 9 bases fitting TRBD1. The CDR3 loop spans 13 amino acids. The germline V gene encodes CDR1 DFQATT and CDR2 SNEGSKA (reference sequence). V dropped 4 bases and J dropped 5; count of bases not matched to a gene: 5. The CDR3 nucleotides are TGCAGTGCTATGGGGGACAGGGCTTATGGCTACACCTTC. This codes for CSAMGDRAYGYTF.

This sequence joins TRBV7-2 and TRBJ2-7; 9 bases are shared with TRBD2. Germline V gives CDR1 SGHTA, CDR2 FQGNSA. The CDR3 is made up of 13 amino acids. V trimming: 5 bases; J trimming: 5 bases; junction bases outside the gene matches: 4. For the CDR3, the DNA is TGTGCCAGCAGCCCGAGGACTAGCGACGAGCAGTACTTC. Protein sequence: CASSPRTSDEQYF. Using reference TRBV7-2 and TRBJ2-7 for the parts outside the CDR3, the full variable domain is GAGVSQSPSNKVTEKGKDVELRCDPISGHTALYWYRQSLGQGLEFLIYFQGNSAPDKSGLPSDRFSAERTGGSVSTLTIQRTQQEDSAVYLCASSPRTSDEQYFGPGTRLTVT.